This entry lists 9 T cell receptor beta chains sequenced from one sample in a study of response to subunit inactivated influenza vaccine. TCRdb processed the RT-PCR reads anew with MiXCR; each CDR3 protein has one entry. This table has roughly 790,000 distinct CDR3 sequences, 21% appearing once. The sample in question was PBMCs from blood, obtained 4 to 6 days after vaccination. Receptor source: a man aged 50-60 years who received an inactivated influenza vaccine.

The gene calls are TRBV5-1 and TRBJ1-6; D unresolved. Germline CDR1 and CDR2: SGHRS and YFSETQ. V was pared by 0 bases and J by 13 bases, with 14 bases between. CDR3 length equals 14 residues. DNA of the CDR3: TGCGCCAGCAGCTTGGATTCGTCCTTTGGGCCCCTCCACTTT. This gives the protein CASSLDSSFGPLHF.

This clonotype was detected many times. The chain employs TRBV20-1 and TRBJ2-1; 9 positions agree with TRBD2. The CDR3 is made up of 14 amino acids. V was clipped by 6 bases and J by 8 bases; unmatched bases: 11. From germline, CDR1 is DFQATT and CDR2 SNEGSKA (reference sequence). The chain's CDR3 is CSAEWGSGSDEQFF. CDR3 nucleotide sequence: TGCAGTGCCGAGTGGGGTAGCGGGAGTGATGAGCAGTTCTTC.

The V gene is TRBV7-8, the J gene TRBJ2-5, with 11 positions matching TRBD2. Germline trimming cut 6 bases from V and 4 bases from J; bases unmatched to any gene: 10. CDR1 and CDR2 (germline): SGHVS, FQNEAQ. The CDR3 totals 16 residues. CDR3 sequence (DNA): TGTGCCAGCAGTCATAGCGGGAGGGCCCTGGGAGAGACCCAGTACTTC. Amino acids: CASSHSGRALGETQYF.

This chain joins TRBV5-1 and TRBJ2-5; tentative D call: TRBD2 (5 bases). The CDR3 covers 16 residues. Germline-derived CDR1 and CDR2 are SGHRS and YFSETQ. Trimming shortened V by 0 bases and J by 5 bases, and 17 bases separated the two germline ends. CDR3 protein: CASSLGQINRRETQYF. As DNA, the CDR3 is TGCGCCAGCAGCTTGGGCCAGATAAATCGGAGGGAGACCCAGTACTTC.

CDR3 nucleotides: TGTGCCAGCAGCGCCGGGGTGTCTCTCGGCACAGATACGCAGTATTTT. Its translation is CASSAGVSLGTDTQYF. The chain employs TRBV7-3 and TRBJ2-3; possibly TRBD2 for D (5 bases). This CDR3 contains 16 residues. The V gene's germline CDR1 is SGHTA and CDR2 FQGTGA. V lost 5 bases to trimming and J lost 1 base, with 16 bases between them.

This clonotype was seen more than once but under ten times. The chain has TRBV5-1 and TRBJ2-4, with a weak D call TRBD2 (5 bases). V gave up 0 bases and J gave up 0 bases, with 22 bases separating them. CDR3 length equals 20 residues. Germline assignment: CDR1 SGHRS and CDR2 YFSETQ. The DNA for the CDR3 is TGCGCCAGCAGCTTGGTGCCGGACTCAGAGCCCAACTTAGCCAAAAACATTCAGTACTTC. Protein: CASSLVPDSEPNLAKNIQYF.

The gene calls are TRBV25-1 and TRBJ1-2; TRBD1 aligns across 10 bases. After removal of 2 bases from V and 11 bases from J, the junction contained 5 bases not matched to a gene. Per the germline V gene, CDR1 is MGHDK and CDR2 is SYGVNS. This CDR3 has 13 residues. CDR3 sequence reads: CASSEGDRGRYTF. CDR3 DNA sequence: TGTGCCAGCAGTGAAGGGGACAGGGGCCGTTACACCTTC.

This clonotype was counted at least ten times. The chain has TRBV29-1 and TRBJ2-7; D not resolved. Germline V gene sequence: CDR1 SQVTM, CDR2 ANQGSEA. The germline V and J ends were trimmed by 4 bases and 5 bases, with 21 bases remaining between them. This CDR3 is 15 amino acids long. The CDR3 nucleotides are TGCAGCGTTGTTTGGGTGGACGCTATAAGGGACGAGCAGTACTTC. This encodes CSVVWVDAIRDEQYF.

This clonotype was recorded many times. The chain links TRBV27 to TRBJ2-1; 13 bases are shared with TRBD2. Germline CDR1 MNHEY, CDR2 SMNVEV (reference sequence). The CDR3 loop spans 15 amino acids. The ends lost 6 bases at V and 6 bases at J; junction bases unmatched: 5. As DNA, the CDR3 is TGTGCCAGCAGCCCGGGACTAGCGGGGTCCAATGAGCAGTTCTTC. It is translated as CASSPGLAGSNEQFF.